The TCR beta chain under discussion was sequenced for a study of blood T cell repertoires in COVID-19. Whole-study context: Donors in the United States, Italy and Spain gave samples during acute or convalescent COVID-19. The analysed material was cDNA or gDNA that came from T cells, B-cell-depleted T cells, or PBMCs.

The CDR3 has 15 amino acids. Germline CDR1 and CDR2: SGHTA and FQGNSA. V lost 5 bases, J lost 7 bases, and 7 bases stayed unmatched. Method: immunoSEQ multiplex PCR; TCRdb's copy keeps in-frame clones and lacks some. The sample carries about 180,000 clones, 65% to 90% recorded once. A single count supports this clone. Sequenced material: peripheral blood. The chain is built from TRBV7-2 and TRBJ1-6; 8 bases map to TRBD1. This sequence was found in a human donor in a cohort sampled during active COVID-19. CDR3 DNA sequence: TGTGCCAGCAGCCCCGCGCGACAGGGGAATTCACCCCTCCACTTT. Its protein is CASSPARQGNSPLHF.